The text below deals with one TCR beta chain. This specimen comes from a study of blood T cell repertoires in COVID-19. Study overall: The study drew acute and convalescent COVID-19 samples from the United States, Italy and Spain.

Original processing methods: Counts of nucleated cells, estimated from reference gene primer amplification, were obtained. TCRdb's table, derived via immunoSEQ multiplex PCR, lists solely in-frame clones and lacks some. The DNA was the basis for D and trimming; V, J and clone size are from that table. The sample lists about 73,000 clones, 65% to 90% occurring once. CDR1 and CDR2 from the germline V gene are SEHNR and FQNEAQ (reference sequence). V lost 5 bases to trimming and J lost 2 bases; unmatched junction nucleotides: 2. The CDR3 has 14 amino acids. The sample taken for sequencing was peripheral blood. This sequence joins TRBV7-9 and TRBJ2-3; 9 nucleotides align to TRBD2. The receptor comes from a woman aged 60-75 years with acute or convalescent COVID-19. This CDR3 is CASSPSGDTDTQYF. The CDR3 nucleotides are TGTGCCAGCAGCCCTAGCGGGGACACAGATACGCAGTATTTT.